Here is one T cell receptor (beta chain) with its context. The data were taken from a study of blood T cell repertoires in COVID-19. Across the study: The study drew acute and convalescent COVID-19 samples from the United States, Italy and Spain. PBMCs, B-cell-depleted T cells, or T cells were the source of the cDNA or gDNA that made up the material.

The CDR3 totals 16 residues. V shed 2 bases, J shed 5 bases, and the junction held 9 bases outside the gene matches. Germline V gene lookup returns CDR1 KGHSH and CDR2 LQKENI. Study processing details: Amplification from reference gene primers served as the basis for estimated nucleated cell counts. Only in-frame clones appear in the TCRdb table, and some are missing; sequencing was by immunoSEQ multiplex PCR. V, J and clone size reflect that table, while D and trimming were determined from the DNA. The sample includes about 84,000 clones, 70% to 85% of them seen just once. Material for sequencing was peripheral blood. The chain combines TRBV18 with TRBJ1-5; TRBD1 matches 7 bases. The sequence was collected from a man in his forties or fifties with active or convalescent COVID-19. The CDR3 here is CASSPGTASPYQPQHF. The CDR3 DNA follows: TGTGCCAGCTCACCAGGGACAGCCTCCCCGTATCAGCCCCAGCATTTT.